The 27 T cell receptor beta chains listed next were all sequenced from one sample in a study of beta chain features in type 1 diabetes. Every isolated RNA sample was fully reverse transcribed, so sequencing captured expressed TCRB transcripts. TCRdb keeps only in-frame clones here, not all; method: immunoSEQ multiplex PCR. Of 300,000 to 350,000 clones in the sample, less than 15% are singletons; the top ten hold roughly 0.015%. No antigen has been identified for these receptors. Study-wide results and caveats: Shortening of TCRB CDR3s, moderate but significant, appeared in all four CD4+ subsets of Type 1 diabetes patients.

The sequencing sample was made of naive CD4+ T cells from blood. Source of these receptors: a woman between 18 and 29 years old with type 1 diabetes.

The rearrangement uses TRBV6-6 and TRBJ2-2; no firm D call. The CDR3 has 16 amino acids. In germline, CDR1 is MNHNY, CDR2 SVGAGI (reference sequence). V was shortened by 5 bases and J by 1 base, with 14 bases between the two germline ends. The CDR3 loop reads CASSTRWAGNTGELFF. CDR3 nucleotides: TGTGCCAGCAGTACCCGCTGGGCAGGGAACACCGGGGAGCTGTTTTTT.

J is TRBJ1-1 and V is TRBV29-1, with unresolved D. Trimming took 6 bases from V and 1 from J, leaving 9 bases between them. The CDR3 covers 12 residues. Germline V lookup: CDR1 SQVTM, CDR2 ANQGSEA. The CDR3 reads CSVATGNTEAFF. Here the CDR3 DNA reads TGCAGCGTCGCGACGGGGAACACTGAAGCTTTCTTT.

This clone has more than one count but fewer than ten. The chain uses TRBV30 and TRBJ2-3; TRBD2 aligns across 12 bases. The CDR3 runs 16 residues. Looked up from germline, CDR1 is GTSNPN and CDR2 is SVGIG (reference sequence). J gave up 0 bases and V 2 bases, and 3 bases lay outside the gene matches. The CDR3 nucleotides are TGTGCCTGGAGTTTAGGACTAGCGGGGAGCACAGATACGCAGTATTTT. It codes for CAWSLGLAGSTDTQYF.

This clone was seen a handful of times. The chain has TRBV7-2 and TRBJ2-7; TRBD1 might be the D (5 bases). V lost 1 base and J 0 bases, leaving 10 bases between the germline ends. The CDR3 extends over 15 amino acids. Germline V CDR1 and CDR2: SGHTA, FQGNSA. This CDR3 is CASSLGQGSSYEQYV. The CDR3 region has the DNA TGTGCCAGCAGCTTAGGGCAGGGAAGCTCCTACGAGCAGTACGTC.

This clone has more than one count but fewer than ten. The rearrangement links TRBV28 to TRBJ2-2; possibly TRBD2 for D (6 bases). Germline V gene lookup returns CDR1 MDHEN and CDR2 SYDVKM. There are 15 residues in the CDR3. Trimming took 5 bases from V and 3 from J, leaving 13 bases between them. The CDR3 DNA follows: TGTGCCAGCAGTCCCTCTAGCGAACACACCGGGGAGCTGTTTTTT. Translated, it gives CASSPSSEHTGELFF.

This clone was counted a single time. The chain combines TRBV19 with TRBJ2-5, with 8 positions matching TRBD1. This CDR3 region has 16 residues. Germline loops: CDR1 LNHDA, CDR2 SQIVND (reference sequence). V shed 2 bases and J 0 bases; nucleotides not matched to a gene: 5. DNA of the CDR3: TGTGCCAGTAGTATATCGTGGACAGGGTACCAAGAGACCCAGTACTTC. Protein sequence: CASSISWTGYQETQYF.

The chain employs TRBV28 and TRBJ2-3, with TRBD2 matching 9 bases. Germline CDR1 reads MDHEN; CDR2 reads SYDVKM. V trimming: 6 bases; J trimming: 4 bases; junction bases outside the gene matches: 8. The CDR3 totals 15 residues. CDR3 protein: CASSISGSGADTQYF. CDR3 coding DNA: TGTGCCAGCAGCATTAGCGGGAGTGGCGCAGATACGCAGTATTTT.

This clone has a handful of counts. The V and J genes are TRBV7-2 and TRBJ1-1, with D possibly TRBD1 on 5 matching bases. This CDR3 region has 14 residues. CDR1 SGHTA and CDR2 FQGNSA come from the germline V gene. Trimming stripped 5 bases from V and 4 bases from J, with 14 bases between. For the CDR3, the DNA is TGTGCCAGCAGCCCCTGGGGGGGAGGCACTGAAGCTTTCTTT. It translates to CASSPWGGGTEAFF.

CDR3: CASSSTGSSYNEQFF. The CDR3 bases are TGTGCCAGCAGTTCGACAGGGTCCTCCTACAATGAGCAGTTCTTC. This rearrangement joins TRBV27 to TRBJ2-1, with 7 bases aligning to TRBD1. CDR1 and CDR2 from the germline V gene are MNHEY and SMNVEV (reference sequence). Unmatched junction bases numbered 3, after V lost 4 bases and J lost 0 bases. The CDR3 length is 15 residues.

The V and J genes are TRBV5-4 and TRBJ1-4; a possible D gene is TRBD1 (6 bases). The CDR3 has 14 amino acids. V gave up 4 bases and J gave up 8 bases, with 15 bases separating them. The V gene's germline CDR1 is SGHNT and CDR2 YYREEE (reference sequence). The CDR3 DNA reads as TGTGCCAGCAGCCCACAGGGCGGGCAAGAAAAACTGTTTTTT. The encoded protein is CASSPQGGQEKLFF.

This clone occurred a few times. CDR3 DNA sequence: TGTGCCATCAGTGGGGCAGCAGATCAGCCCCAGCATTTT. Translation: CAISGAADQPQHF. V and J are TRBV10-3 and TRBJ1-5; unclear D gene. The CDR3 totals 13 residues. The germline V and J ends were trimmed by 4 bases and 5 bases, with 9 bases remaining between them. Germline values: CDR1 ENHRY, CDR2 SYGVKD.

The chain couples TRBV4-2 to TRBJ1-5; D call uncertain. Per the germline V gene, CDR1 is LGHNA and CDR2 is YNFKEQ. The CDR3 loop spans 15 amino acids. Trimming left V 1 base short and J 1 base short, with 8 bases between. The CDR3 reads CASSQVLGSNQPQHF. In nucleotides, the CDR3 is TGTGCCAGCAGCCAAGTCCTGGGCAGCAATCAGCCCCAGCATTTT.

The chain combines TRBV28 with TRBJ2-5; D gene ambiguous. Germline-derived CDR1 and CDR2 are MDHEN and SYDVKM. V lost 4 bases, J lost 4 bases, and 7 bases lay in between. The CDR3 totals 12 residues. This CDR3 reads CASSWPGETQYF. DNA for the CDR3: TGTGCCAGCAGTTGGCCAGGAGAGACCCAGTACTTC.

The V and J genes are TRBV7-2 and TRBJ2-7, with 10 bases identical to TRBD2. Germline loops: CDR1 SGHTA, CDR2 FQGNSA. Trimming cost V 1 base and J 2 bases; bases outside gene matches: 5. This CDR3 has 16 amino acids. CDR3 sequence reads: CASSLDGTSVTYEQYF. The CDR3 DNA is TGTGCCAGCAGCTTAGATGGGACTAGCGTAACCTACGAGCAGTACTTC.

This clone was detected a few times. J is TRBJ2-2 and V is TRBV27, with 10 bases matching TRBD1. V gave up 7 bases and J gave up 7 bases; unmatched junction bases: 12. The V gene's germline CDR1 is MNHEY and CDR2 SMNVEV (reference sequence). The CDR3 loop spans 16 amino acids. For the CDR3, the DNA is TGTGCCAGCAACTCGGCCGGGACAGGGGAGATCGGGGAGCTGTTTTTT. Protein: CASNSAGTGEIGELFF.

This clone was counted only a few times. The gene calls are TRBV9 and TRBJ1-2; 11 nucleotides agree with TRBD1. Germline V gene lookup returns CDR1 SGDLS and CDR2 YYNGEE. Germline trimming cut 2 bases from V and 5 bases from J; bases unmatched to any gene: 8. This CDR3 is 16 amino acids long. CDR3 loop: CASSVDPGQGGYGYTF. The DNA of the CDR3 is TGTGCCAGCAGCGTGGATCCGGGACAGGGGGGGTATGGCTACACCTTC.

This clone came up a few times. CDR3 residues: CASSGEAYGYTF. The CDR3 coding sequence is TGTGCCAGCAGCGGGGAGGCGTATGGCTACACCTTC. The V and J genes are TRBV7-9 and TRBJ1-2, with D unclear. There are 12 residues in the CDR3. The germline gives CDR1 SEHNR, CDR2 FQNEAQ (reference sequence). The germline V and J ends were trimmed by 5 bases and 5 bases, with 9 bases remaining between them.

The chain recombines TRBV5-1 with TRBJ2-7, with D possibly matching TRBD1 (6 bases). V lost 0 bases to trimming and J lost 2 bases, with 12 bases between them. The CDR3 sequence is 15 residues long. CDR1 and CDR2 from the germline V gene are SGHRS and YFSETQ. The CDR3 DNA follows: TGCGCCAGCAGCTTGGTTCCAGGACAGACCTACGAGCAGTACTTC. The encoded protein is CASSLVPGQTYEQYF. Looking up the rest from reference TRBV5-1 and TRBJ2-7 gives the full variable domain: KAGVTQTPRYLIKTRGQQVTLSCSPISGHRSVSWYQQTPGQGLQFLFEYFSETQRNKGNFPGRFSGRQFSNSRSEMNVSTLELGDSALYLCASSLVPGQTYEQYFGPGTRLTVT.

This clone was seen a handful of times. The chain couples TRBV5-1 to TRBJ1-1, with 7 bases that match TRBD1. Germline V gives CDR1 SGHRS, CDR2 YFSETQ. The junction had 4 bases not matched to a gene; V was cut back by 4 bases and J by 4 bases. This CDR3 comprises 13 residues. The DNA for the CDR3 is TGCGCCAGCAGCCCGGGACAGTTCACTGAAGCTTTCTTT. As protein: CASSPGQFTEAFF.

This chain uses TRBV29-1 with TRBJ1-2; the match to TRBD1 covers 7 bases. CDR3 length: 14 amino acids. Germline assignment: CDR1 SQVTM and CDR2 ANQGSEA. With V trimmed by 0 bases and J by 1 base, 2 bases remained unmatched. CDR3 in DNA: TGCAGCGTTGAAGAGGGACAGATTAACTATGGCTACACCTTC. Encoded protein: CSVEEGQINYGYTF.

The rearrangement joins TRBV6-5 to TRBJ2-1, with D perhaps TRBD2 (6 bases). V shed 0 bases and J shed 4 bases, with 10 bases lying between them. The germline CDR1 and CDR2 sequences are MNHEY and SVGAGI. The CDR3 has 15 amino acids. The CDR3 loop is CASSYSAGLYNEQFF. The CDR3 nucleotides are TGTGCCAGCAGTTACTCCGCGGGATTGTACAATGAGCAGTTCTTC.

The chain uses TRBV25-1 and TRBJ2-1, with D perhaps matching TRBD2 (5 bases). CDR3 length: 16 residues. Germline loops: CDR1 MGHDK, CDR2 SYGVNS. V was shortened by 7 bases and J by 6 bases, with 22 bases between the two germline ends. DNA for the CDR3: TGTGCCAGCAATTTAAAGAACCCCTCGGGGAGCAATGAGCAGTTCTTC. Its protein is CASNLKNPSGSNEQFF.

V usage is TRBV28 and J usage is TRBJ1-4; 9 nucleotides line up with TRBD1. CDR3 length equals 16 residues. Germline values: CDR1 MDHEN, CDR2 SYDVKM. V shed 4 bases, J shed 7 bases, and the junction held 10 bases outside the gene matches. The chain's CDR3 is CASSSSQGAGGEKLFF. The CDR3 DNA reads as TGTGCCAGCAGTTCCTCACAGGGGGCCGGAGGTGAAAAACTGTTTTTT.

In nucleotides, the CDR3 is TGTGCCAGCAGTTACGGGGGCGGGAGGGCCTACAATGAGCAGTTCTTC. It yields the protein CASSYGGGRAYNEQFF. The chain recombines TRBV6-5 with TRBJ2-1; 9 bases are shared with TRBD2. The germline V gene has CDR1 MNHEY and CDR2 SVGAGI. V gave up 2 bases and J gave up 2 bases; unmatched junction bases: 4. The CDR3 sequence is 16 residues long.

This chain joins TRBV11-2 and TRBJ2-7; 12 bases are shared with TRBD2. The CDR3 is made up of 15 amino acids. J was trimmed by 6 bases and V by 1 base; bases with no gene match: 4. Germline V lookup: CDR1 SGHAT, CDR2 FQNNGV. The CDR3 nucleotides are TGTGCCAGCAGCTTAGTTCCTAGCGGGAGGGGCGAGCAGTACGTC. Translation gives CASSLVPSGRGEQYV.

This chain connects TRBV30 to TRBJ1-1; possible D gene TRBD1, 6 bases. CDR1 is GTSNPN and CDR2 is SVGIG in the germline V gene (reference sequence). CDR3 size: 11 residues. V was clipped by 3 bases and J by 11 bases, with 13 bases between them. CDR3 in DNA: TGTGCCTGGAGAAGGACAGAAGGGGCTTTCTTT. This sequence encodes CAWRRTEGAFF.

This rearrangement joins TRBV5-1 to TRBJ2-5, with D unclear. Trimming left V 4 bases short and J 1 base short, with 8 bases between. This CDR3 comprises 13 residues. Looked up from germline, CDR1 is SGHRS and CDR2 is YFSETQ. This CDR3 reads CASSVRFQETQYF. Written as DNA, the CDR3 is TGCGCCAGCAGCGTCCGGTTCCAAGAGACCCAGTACTTC. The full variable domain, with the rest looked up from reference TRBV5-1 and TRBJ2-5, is KAGVTQTPRYLIKTRGQQVTLSCSPISGHRSVSWYQQTPGQGLQFLFEYFSETQRNKGNFPGRFSGRQFSNSRSEMNVSTLELGDSALYLCASSVRFQETQYFGPGTRLLVL.